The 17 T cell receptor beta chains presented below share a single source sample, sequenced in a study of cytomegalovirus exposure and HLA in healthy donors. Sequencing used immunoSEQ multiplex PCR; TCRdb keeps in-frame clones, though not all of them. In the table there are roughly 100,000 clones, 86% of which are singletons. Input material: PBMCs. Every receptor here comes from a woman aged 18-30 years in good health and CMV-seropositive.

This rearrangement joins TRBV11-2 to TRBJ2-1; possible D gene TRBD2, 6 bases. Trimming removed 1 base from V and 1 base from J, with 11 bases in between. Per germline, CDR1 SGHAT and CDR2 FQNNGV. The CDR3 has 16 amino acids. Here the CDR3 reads CASSLGGMGSYNEQFF. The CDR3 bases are TGTGCCAGCAGCTTAGGCGGGATGGGGTCCTACAATGAGCAGTTCTTC.

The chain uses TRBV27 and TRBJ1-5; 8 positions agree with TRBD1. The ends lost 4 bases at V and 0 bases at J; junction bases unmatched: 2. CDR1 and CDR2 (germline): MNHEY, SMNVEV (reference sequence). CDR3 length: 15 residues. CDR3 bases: TGTGCCAGCAGTTCCGGGACAGGTAGCAATCAGCCCCAGCATTTT. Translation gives CASSSGTGSNQPQHF.

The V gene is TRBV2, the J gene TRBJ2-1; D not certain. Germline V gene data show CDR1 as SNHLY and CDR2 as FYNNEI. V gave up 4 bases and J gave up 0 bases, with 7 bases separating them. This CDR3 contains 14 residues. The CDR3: CASSVADSYNEQFF. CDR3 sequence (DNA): TGTGCCAGCAGTGTGGCCGACTCCTACAATGAGCAGTTCTTC. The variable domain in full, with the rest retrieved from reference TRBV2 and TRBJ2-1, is EPEVTQTPSHQVTQMGQEVILRCVPISNHLYFYWYRQILGQKVEFLVSFYNNEISEKSEIFDDQFSVERPDGSNFTLKIRSTKLEDSAMYFCASSVADSYNEQFFGPGTRLTVL.

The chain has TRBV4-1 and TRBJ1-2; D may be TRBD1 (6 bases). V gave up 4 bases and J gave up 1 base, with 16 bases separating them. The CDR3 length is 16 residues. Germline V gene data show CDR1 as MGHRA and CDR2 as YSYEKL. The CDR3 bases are TGCGCCAGCAGCCTTCCCCCAGGACAGCTTAACTATGGCTACACCTTC. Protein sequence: CASSLPPGQLNYGYTF.

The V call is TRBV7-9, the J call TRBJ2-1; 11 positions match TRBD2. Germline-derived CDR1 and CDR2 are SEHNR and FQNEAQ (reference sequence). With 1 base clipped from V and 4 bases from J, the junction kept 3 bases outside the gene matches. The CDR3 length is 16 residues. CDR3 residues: CASSLVTSGTYNEQFF. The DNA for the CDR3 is TGTGCCAGCAGCTTAGTGACTAGCGGGACTTACAATGAGCAGTTCTTC.

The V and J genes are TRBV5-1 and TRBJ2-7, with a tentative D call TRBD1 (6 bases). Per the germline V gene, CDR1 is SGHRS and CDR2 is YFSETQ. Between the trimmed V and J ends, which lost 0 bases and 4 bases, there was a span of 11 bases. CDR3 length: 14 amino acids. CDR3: CASSLAGASYEQYF. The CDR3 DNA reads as TGCGCCAGCAGCTTGGCAGGGGCCTCTTACGAGCAGTACTTC.

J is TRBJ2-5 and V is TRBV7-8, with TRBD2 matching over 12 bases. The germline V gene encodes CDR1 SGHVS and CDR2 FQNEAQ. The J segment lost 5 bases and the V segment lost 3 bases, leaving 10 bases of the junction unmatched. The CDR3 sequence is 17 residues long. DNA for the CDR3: TGTGCCAGCAGCTTTTCCTCTAGCGGGAGGGCCCAGGAGACCCAGTACTTC. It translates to CASSFSSSGRAQETQYF.

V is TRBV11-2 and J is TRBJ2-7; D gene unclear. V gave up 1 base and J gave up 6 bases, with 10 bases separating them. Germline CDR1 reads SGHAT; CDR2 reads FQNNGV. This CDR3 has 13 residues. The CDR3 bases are TGTGCCAGCAGCTTAGGTCTAAACGCCGAGCAGTACTTC. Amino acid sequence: CASSLGLNAEQYF. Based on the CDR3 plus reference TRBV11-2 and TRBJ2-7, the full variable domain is EAGVAQSPRYKIIEKRQSVAFWCNPISGHATLYWYQQILGQGPKLLIQFQNNGVVDDSQLPKDRFSAERLKGVDSTLKIQPAKLEDSAVYLCASSLGLNAEQYFGPGTRLTVT.

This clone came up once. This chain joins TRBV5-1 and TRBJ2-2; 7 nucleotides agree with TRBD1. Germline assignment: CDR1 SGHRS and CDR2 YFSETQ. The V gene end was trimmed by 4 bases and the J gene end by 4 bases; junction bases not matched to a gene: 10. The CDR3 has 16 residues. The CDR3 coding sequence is TGCGCCAGCAGCCTTGAGGGGGCGGCGGGCACCGGGGAGCTGTTTTTT. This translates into CASSLEGAAGTGELFF. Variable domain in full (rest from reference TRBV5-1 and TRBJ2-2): KAGVTQTPRYLIKTRGQQVTLSCSPISGHRSVSWYQQTPGQGLQFLFEYFSETQRNKGNFPGRFSGRQFSNSRSEMNVSTLELGDSALYLCASSLEGAAGTGELFFGEGSRLTVL.

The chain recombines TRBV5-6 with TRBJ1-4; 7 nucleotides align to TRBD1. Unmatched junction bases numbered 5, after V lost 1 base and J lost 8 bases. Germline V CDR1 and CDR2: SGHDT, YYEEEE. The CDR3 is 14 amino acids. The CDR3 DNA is TGTGCCAGCAGCTTGAAGGGGGCGGGGGAAAAACTGTTTTTT. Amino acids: CASSLKGAGEKLFF.

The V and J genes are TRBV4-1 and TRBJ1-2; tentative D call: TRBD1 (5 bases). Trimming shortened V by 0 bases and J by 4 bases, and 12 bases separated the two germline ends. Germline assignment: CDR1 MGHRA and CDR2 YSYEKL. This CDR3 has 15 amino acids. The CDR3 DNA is TGCGCCAGCAGCCAAGATAAGACAGTCGGCTATGGCTACACCTTC. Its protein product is CASSQDKTVGYGYTF.

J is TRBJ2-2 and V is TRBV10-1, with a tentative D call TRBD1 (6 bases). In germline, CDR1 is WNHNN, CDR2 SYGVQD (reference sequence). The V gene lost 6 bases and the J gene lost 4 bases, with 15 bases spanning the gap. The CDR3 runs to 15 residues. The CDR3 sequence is CASSITTGSTGELFF. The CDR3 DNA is TGCGCCAGCAGCATTACGACAGGCTCCACCGGGGAGCTGTTTTTT.

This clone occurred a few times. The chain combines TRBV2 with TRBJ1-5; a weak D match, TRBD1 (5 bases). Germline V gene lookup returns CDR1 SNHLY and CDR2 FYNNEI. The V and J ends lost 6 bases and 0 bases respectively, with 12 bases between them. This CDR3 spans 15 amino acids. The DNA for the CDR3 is TGTGCCAGCAGCGCAGACAGCTATAGCAATCAGCCCCAGCATTTT. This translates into CASSADSYSNQPQHF.

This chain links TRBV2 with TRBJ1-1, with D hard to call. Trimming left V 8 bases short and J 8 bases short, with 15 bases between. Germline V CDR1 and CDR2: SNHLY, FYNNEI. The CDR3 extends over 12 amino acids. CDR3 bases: TGTGCCAGCCAGGAGGTTAGCTTCGAAGCTTTCTTT. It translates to CASQEVSFEAFF.

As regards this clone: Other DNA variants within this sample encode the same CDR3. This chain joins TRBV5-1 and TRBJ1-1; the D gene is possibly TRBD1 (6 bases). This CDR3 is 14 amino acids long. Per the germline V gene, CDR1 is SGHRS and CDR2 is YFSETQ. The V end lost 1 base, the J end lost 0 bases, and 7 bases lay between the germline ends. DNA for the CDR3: TGCGCCAGCAGCTTGACAGGGATGAACACTGAAGCTTTCTTT. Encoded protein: CASSLTGMNTEAFF.

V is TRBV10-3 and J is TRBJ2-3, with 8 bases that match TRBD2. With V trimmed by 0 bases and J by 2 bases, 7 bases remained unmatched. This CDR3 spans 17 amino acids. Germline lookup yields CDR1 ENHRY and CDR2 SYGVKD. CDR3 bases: TGTGCCATCAGTGAGTCGATTAGCGGGACCTCCACAGATACGCAGTATTTT. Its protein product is CAISESISGTSTDTQYF.

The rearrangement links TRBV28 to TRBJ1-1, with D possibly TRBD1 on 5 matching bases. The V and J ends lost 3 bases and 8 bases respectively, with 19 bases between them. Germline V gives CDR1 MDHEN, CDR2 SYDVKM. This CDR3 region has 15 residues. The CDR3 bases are TGTGCCAGCAGTTTGGCCGACAGAGCAATCCGGGAAGCTTTCTTT. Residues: CASSLADRAIREAFF.